The sequence of this T cell receptor beta chain was determined in a study of T cells after yellow fever vaccination. TCRdb reanalysed the 5' RACE reads using MiXCR and keeps one entry per CDR3 protein. The sample holds some 500,000 distinct CDR3 sequences, around an eighth seen once. This clonotype was counted a few times. The V end was cut by 3 bases, the J end by 6 bases, with 15 bases between. Germline V CDR1 and CDR2: DFQATT, SNEGSKA (reference sequence). The CDR3 totals 14 residues. The sequence was collected from a man aged 25 to 45 who received the YFV17D yellow fever vaccine. The input for sequencing was PBMCs, taken on the day of the yellow fever booster vaccination. The chain links TRBV20-1 to TRBJ2-1, with TRBD2 as a possible D gene (6 bases). The CDR3 loop reads CSASFGSSGNEQFF. The CDR3 DNA is TGCAGTGCTAGTTTCGGGAGCTCGGGCAATGAGCAGTTCTTC.